These T cell receptor beta chains were read from a single sample in a study of CD8 T cells in Susac syndrome. MiXCR, applied by TCRdb to the immunoSEQ multiplex PCR reads, yields one record per CDR3 protein. The top ten hold around 0.38% of the sample, which has more than 80,000 distinct CDR3 sequences, around 94% seen once. The specimen sequenced was CD8+ T cells from PBMCs. These receptors all come from a human donor with Susac syndrome. CDR3s include the opening cysteine and the closing phenylalanine or tryptophan. A D gene is named only where the DNA matches it firmly. The size field is filled for only some rows; it gives once, few, many or a size class.

j_call d_call v_call cdr3_length clone_size cdr3_nt cdr3_aa
TRBJ1-2 TRBD1 TRBV4-1 16 once TGCGCCAGCAGCCAAGCCGGGGACAGGCTAACCTATGGCTACACCTTC CASSQAGDRLTYGYTF
TRBJ1-2 TRBD1 TRBV15 15 - TGTGCCACCAGCCAGGACAGGGGATCCTTGGGCGGCTACACCTTC CATSQDRGSLGGYTF
TRBJ1-5 - TRBV15 17 - TGTGCCACCAGCAGAGGGTCGCCACCGAAAAGCAATCAGCCCCAGCATTTT CATSRGSPPKSNQPQHF
TRBJ2-5 TRBD2 TRBV20-1 17 - TGCAGTGCTAGTAGGAGCGGGGGGTTTAAACGGGAAGAGACCCAGTACTTC CSASRSGGFKREETQYF
TRBJ2-3 - TRBV7-2 13 - TGTGCCAGCAGCACGTTAATATCAGATACGCAGTATTTT CASSTLISDTQYF
TRBJ2-7 - TRBV25-1 17 - TGTGCCAGCAGTTCTAACAGCGTGGCTCTCCCCCCCTACGAGCAGTACTTC CASSSNSVALPPYEQYF
TRBJ2-5 TRBD1 TRBV15 16 once TGTGCCACCAGCAGAGCGGCCGGGACAGGGCTCCTGACCCAGTACTTC CATSRAAGTGLLTQYF
TRBJ2-1 - TRBV9 15 - TGTGCCAGCAGCGTAGAATTGACAGCTGACAATGAGCAGTTCTTC CASSVELTADNEQFF
TRBJ2-1 - TRBV7-9 15 - TGTGCCAGCAGCTTAGCGGATCCTCCGTACAATGAGCAGTTCTTC CASSLADPPYNEQFF
TRBJ2-1 TRBD2 TRBV9 15 - TGTGCCAGCAGCGTAGATTTAGCGGGGGGGGGTGAGCAGTTCTTC CASSVDLAGGGEQFF
TRBJ2-5 TRBD2 TRBV27 16 - TGTGCCAGCAGTCCACTTAGCGGGGGGGGGTTGGGGACCCAGTACTTC CASSPLSGGGLGTQYF
TRBJ2-7 TRBD2 TRBV27 14 - TGTGCCAGCAGCATCGGGACTAGCGGCTACGAGCAGTACTTC CASSIGTSGYEQYF
TRBJ1-5 - TRBV27 14 - TGTGCCAGCAGGGAGGGGTATAGCAATCAGCCCCAGCATTTT CASREGYSNQPQHF
TRBJ2-7 TRBD2 TRBV14 15 - TGTGCCAGCAGCCTCGGGGGGGGACGAGCCTACGAGCAGTACTTC CASSLGGGRAYEQYF
TRBJ1-2 - TRBV7-3 15 - TGTGCCAGCAGCGCATCACCAGACCCTAACTATGGCTACACCTTC CASSASPDPNYGYTF
TRBJ1-6 TRBD1 TRBV9 15 - TGTGCCAGCAGCCCTGTGGGACAGGGTAATTCACCCCTCCACTTT CASSPVGQGNSPLHF
TRBJ1-3 - TRBV4-1 14 - TGCGCCAGCAGTCGGGCCAGCTCTGGAAACACCATATATTTT CASSRASSGNTIYF
TRBJ2-7 - TRBV7-6 14 - TGTGCCAGCAGCTTAGAAGGGATCCCCTACGAGCAGTACTTC CASSLEGIPYEQYF
TRBJ2-5 TRBD2 TRBV9 16 - TGTGCCAGCAGCCCCGGGACTAGCGGGGTATCAGAGACCCAGTACTTC CASSPGTSGVSETQYF
TRBJ2-1 TRBD2 TRBV20-1 13 - TGCAGTGCTAAACGGGGGGGGCGAAATGAGCAGTTCTTC CSAKRGGRNEQFF
TRBJ2-7 TRBD1 TRBV20-1 13 - TGCAGTGCTAGAGGGGGACAGGACTACGAGCAGTACTTC CSARGGQDYEQYF
TRBJ2-7 - TRBV7-3 13 - TGTGCCAGCAGACCCGGACAGCTCTACGAGCAGTACTTC CASRPGQLYEQYF
TRBJ1-1 - TRBV5-1 13 - TGCGCCAGCAGCGCCTGGAAGGGCACTGAAGCTTTCTTT CASSAWKGTEAFF
TRBJ2-7 - TRBV5-1 13 - TGCGCCAGCAGCGCCCGGAGCTCCTACGAGCAGTACTTC CASSARSSYEQYF
TRBJ1-1 - TRBV19 13 - TGTGCCAGTACCGACAGGATGAACACTGAAGCTTTCTTT CASTDRMNTEAFF
TRBJ2-1 - TRBV7-9 15 - TGTGCCAGCAGCTTAGAGGCAGGGGCCCTAAATGAGCAGTTCTTC CASSLEAGALNEQFF
TRBJ2-7 - TRBV6-6 13 - TGTGCCAGCAGTTACGGAGGACGGTCGGGAGAGTACTTC CASSYGGRSGEYF
TRBJ2-1 TRBD1 TRBV25-1 12 once TGTGCCAGCAAGGGACAGGGGAATGAGCAGTTCTTC CASKGQGNEQFF
TRBJ2-3 - TRBV9 14 - TGTGCCAGCAGCGTAGGTGACAGATCAGATACGCAGTATTTT CASSVGDRSDTQYF
TRBJ2-1 TRBD2 TRBV27 14 - TGTGCCAGCGCCGCGGGGGGGCCAGGGAATGAGCAGTTCTTC CASAAGGPGNEQFF
TRBJ2-5 - TRBV4-1 13 once TGCGCCAGCGGGCAGGTCGGGGCGGAGACCCAGTACTTC CASGQVGAETQYF
TRBJ2-7 TRBD1 TRBV27 15 - TGTGCCAGCAGTCTTCCGGGACAGGGGGTCCACGAGCAGTACTTC CASSLPGQGVHEQYF
TRBJ2-5 TRBD2 TRBV12-3/TRBV12-4 15 - TGTGCCAGCACCAAAACCGGGGGGGCCGGGGAGACCCAGTACTTC CASTKTGGAGETQYF
TRBJ1-5 - TRBV27 13 few TGTGCCAGCAGTTTGGGTCGGAATCAGCCCCAGCATTTT CASSLGRNQPQHF
TRBJ2-5 - TRBV5-4 14 - TGTGCCAGCAGGGTCAGAGTAGACCAAGAGACCCAGTACTTC CASRVRVDQETQYF
TRBJ2-1 - TRBV6-6 14 - TGTGCCAGCACAGGAGGGGGAGCATACAATGAGCAGTTCTTC CASTGGGAYNEQFF